The 25 T cell receptor beta chains presented below share a single source sample, sequenced in a study of beta chain features in type 1 diabetes (dated by TCRdb to the late 2010s). The receptor library was made with the immunoSEQ multiplex PCR assay. All of the isolated RNA was reverse transcribed with the High Capacity cDNA Reverse Transcription Kit, so expressed TCRB transcripts were sequenced. TCRdb retrieved this table from immuneACCESS and kept in-frame rearrangements only. Not all clones are present; in checked studies, unresolved V genes account for under half, and no reason is known for the remainder. For this sample the table gives hundreds of thousands of clones, of which about 12% were detected only once. Under 0.02% of the sample is in the top ten clones. Material: naive CD4+ T cells from blood. The cell subset or site label here, explained by the study, means: true naive CD4+ T cells. The receptors originated from a man between 18 and 29 years old in good health.

This clone showed up just a few times. One end of the junction varies from germline; a read error may be responsible. The CDR3 sequence is CASSLEGPGIF. In nucleotides, the CDR3 is TGTGCCAGCAGCCTAGAAGGACCGGGGATATTC. This chain links TRBV11-2 with TRBJ2-7, with a weak D call TRBD2 (5 bases). This CDR3 contains 11 residues. The V gene's germline CDR1 is SGHAT and CDR2 FQNNGV. Using reference TRBV11-2 and TRBJ2-7 for the parts outside the CDR3, the full variable domain is EAGVAQSPRYKIIEKRQSVAFWCNPISGHATLYWYQQILGQGPKLLIQFQNNGVVDDSQLPKDRFSAERLKGVDSTLKIQPAKLEDSAVYLCASSLEGPGIFGPGTRLTVT.

This clone occurred a few times. The genes are TRBV27 and TRBJ1-4; no firm D call. The CDR3 is 15 residues long. The V and J ends lost 3 bases and 7 bases respectively, with 15 bases between them. The germline V gene encodes CDR1 MNHEY and CDR2 SMNVEV (reference sequence). Here the CDR3 DNA reads TGTGCCAGCAGTTTCCGGACTGCCATGGGTGAAAAACTGTTTTTT. This codes for CASSFRTAMGEKLFF.

The chain employs TRBV5-1 and TRBJ2-5, with 10 bases that match TRBD1. With V trimmed by 4 bases and J by 5 bases, 8 bases remained unmatched. Germline V gene sequence: CDR1 SGHRS, CDR2 YFSETQ. This CDR3 is 15 amino acids long. As DNA, the CDR3 is TGCGCCAGCAGCCGACAGGGGGCCGGTGAGGAGACCCAGTACTTC. As protein: CASSRQGAGEETQYF.

Only a few counts were recorded for this clone. V is TRBV4-2 and J is TRBJ1-1, with unresolved D. The CDR3 is 16 amino acids. Trimming left V 1 base short and J 3 bases short, with 15 bases between. Germline assignment: CDR1 LGHNA and CDR2 YNFKEQ. CDR3 nucleotides: TGTGCCAGCAGCCAAGTTCATCAAGCCGGGGACACTGAAGCTTTCTTT. The encoded protein is CASSQVHQAGDTEAFF.

This chain uses TRBV18 with TRBJ1-2; 7 bases fit TRBD1. Germline V gene lookup returns CDR1 KGHSH and CDR2 LQKENI. V lost 3 bases, J lost 5 bases, and 3 bases stayed unmatched. This CDR3 has 13 amino acids. The CDR3 nucleotides read TGTGCCAGCTCACCCACAGGGGTTTATGGCTACACCTTC. Translating it yields CASSPTGVYGYTF.

This chain joins TRBV6-1 and TRBJ1-2; D unresolved. Per the germline V gene, CDR1 is MNHNS and CDR2 is SASEGT. There are 11 residues in the CDR3. V lost 6 bases and J lost 6, with 8 bases in between. The CDR3 coding sequence is TGTGCCAGCAGCACCCCGGATGGCTACACCTTC. Its protein is CASSTPDGYTF.

V and J are TRBV2 and TRBJ1-5, with 9 nucleotides matching TRBD1. J lost 9 bases, V lost 6 bases, and 12 bases had no gene match. The CDR3 is 15 amino acids. Germline V gene lookup returns CDR1 SNHLY and CDR2 FYNNEI. This CDR3 is CASRPGTGRERPQHF. The CDR3 DNA sequence: TGTGCCAGCAGACCCGGGACAGGGAGGGAAAGGCCCCAGCATTTT.

DNA of the CDR3: TGTGCCAGCAGCTCCAGAACAGGGGGATCTGACTATGGCTACACCTTC. As protein: CASSSRTGGSDYGYTF. V is TRBV11-2 and J is TRBJ1-2, with 8 bases matching TRBD1. V gave up 4 bases and J gave up 3 bases; unmatched junction bases: 10. The CDR3 runs 16 residues. Germline V gives CDR1 SGHAT, CDR2 FQNNGV.

The chain joins TRBV28 to TRBJ2-3, with TRBD2 identical over 10 bases. Germline values: CDR1 MDHEN, CDR2 SYDVKM. The CDR3 contains 16 residues. The trim removed 4 bases at V and 1 base at J, leaving 5 bases unmatched. The CDR3 nucleotides read TGTGCCAGCAGTTCCATAGCGGGGGGAGGCACAGATACGCAGTATTTT. Translation gives CASSSIAGGGTDTQYF.

This clone was counted only a few times. The chain has TRBV29-1 and TRBJ1-1, with 7 bases lining up with TRBD1. J gave up 9 bases and V 8 bases, and 12 bases lay outside the gene matches. Germline assignment: CDR1 SQVTM and CDR2 ANQGSEA. This CDR3 has 12 amino acids. CDR3 amino acids: CSSEGTVPQAFF. CDR3 DNA: TGCAGCTCCGAGGGGACAGTGCCTCAAGCTTTCTTT.

The CDR3 coding sequence is TGTGCCAGCAGAGGGGTGTCTGGGGCCAACGTCCTGACTTTC. Translation: CASRGVSGANVLTF. The chain carries TRBV7-2 and TRBJ2-6; the D gene is possibly TRBD1 (5 bases). Deletions cut 6 bases from V and 1 base from J, with 7 bases between. The CDR3 consists of 14 residues. Germline-derived CDR1 and CDR2 are SGHTA and FQGNSA.

The table lists this clone with a few counts. The genes are TRBV30 and TRBJ2-7; TRBD2 agrees at 12 bases. The CDR3 runs to 14 residues. Germline CDR1 and CDR2: GTSNPN and SVGIG (reference sequence). J lost 6 bases, V lost 1 base, and 4 bases had no gene match. CDR3 protein: CAWSDTSGRSEQYF. CDR3 in DNA: TGTGCCTGGAGTGATACTAGCGGGAGGAGCGAGCAGTACTTC.

The chain recombines TRBV30 with TRBJ2-5; no clear D gene. The CDR3 consists of 12 residues. V shed 3 bases and J shed 1 base, with 6 bases lying between them. Germline CDR1 is GTSNPN and CDR2 is SVGIG (reference sequence). The CDR3 nucleotides are TGTGCCTGGAGGCCTACCCAAGAGACCCAGTACTTC. Translating gives CAWRPTQETQYF. Full variable domain (rest looked up from reference TRBV30 and TRBJ2-5): SQTIHQWPATLVQPVGSPLSLECTVEGTSNPNLYWYRQAAGRGLQLLFYSVGIGQISSEVPQNLSASRPQDRQFILSSKKLLLSDSGFYLCAWRPTQETQYFGPGTRLLVL.

This chain joins TRBV30 and TRBJ2-5; 12 nucleotides align to TRBD2. This CDR3 region has 16 residues. The germline CDR1 and CDR2 sequences are GTSNPN and SVGIG (reference sequence). After removal of 2 bases from V and 2 bases from J, the junction contained 6 bases not matched to a gene. CDR3 nucleotides: TGTGCCTGGAGTCCCGGACTAGCGGGAAATCAAGAGACCCAGTACTTC. Amino acids: CAWSPGLAGNQETQYF. Variable domain in full (rest from reference TRBV30 and TRBJ2-5): SQTIHQWPATLVQPVGSPLSLECTVEGTSNPNLYWYRQAAGRGLQLLFYSVGIGQISSEVPQNLSASRPQDRQFILSSKKLLLSDSGFYLCAWSPGLAGNQETQYFGPGTRLLVL.

This chain joins TRBV4-1 and TRBJ1-6; weak D call: TRBD1 (5 bases). Germline assignment: CDR1 MGHRA and CDR2 YSYEKL. This CDR3 contains 16 residues. V dropped 0 bases and J dropped 8 bases, with 14 bases sitting between them. The CDR3 DNA is TGCGCCAGCAGCCAAGAGTCAGGGAGGGTCGATTCACCCCTCCACTTT. This translates into CASSQESGRVDSPLHF.

The chain carries TRBV30 and TRBJ1-2; 7 bases are a match to TRBD1. J lost 7 bases, V lost 2 bases, and 7 bases had no gene match. The CDR3 totals 13 residues. Germline lookup yields CDR1 GTSNPN and CDR2 SVGIG (reference sequence). CDR3 amino acids: CAWSRQGESGYTF. In nucleotides, the CDR3 is TGTGCCTGGAGTCGACAGGGAGAAAGTGGCTACACCTTC.

The gene calls are TRBV6-5 and TRBJ2-5; the D gene is possibly TRBD1 (6 bases). V gave up 5 bases and J gave up 5 bases, with 15 bases separating them. This CDR3 region has 14 residues. Per the germline V gene, CDR1 is MNHEY and CDR2 is SVGAGI. The CDR3 here is CASSRLQGGETQYF. CDR3 sequence (DNA): TGTGCCAGCAGTCGTCTACAGGGTGGTGAGACCCAGTACTTC.

This clone was detected a few times. The CDR3, as DNA: TGCAGCGTTGAAGTAGGACAGCAAGAGACCCAGTACTTC. It encodes CSVEVGQQETQYF. The V and J genes are TRBV29-1 and TRBJ2-5, with D maybe TRBD1 (6 bases). V lost 1 base and J 2 bases, leaving 8 bases between the germline ends. The CDR3 totals 13 residues. The germline gives CDR1 SQVTM, CDR2 ANQGSEA.

This clone showed up just a few times. This chain links TRBV7-2 with TRBJ2-7; D is uncertain. V gave up 2 bases and J gave up 3 bases, with 5 bases separating them. This CDR3 contains 12 residues. Germline V gene lookup returns CDR1 SGHTA and CDR2 FQGNSA. As DNA, the CDR3 is TGTGCCAGCAGCTTAAGAGGCTACGAGCAGTACTTC. Its protein product is CASSLRGYEQYF.

V usage is TRBV7-7 and J usage is TRBJ2-1; 7 bases align to TRBD1. Germline V gene sequence: CDR1 SSHAT, CDR2 FNYEAQ (reference sequence). V lost 5 bases and J lost 3; bases outside the gene matches: 1. This CDR3 is 13 amino acids long. The CDR3 DNA reads as TGTGCCAGCAGCAGGGACAGCTACAATGAGCAGTTCTTC. Amino acid sequence: CASSRDSYNEQFF.

The chain joins TRBV28 to TRBJ1-1; weak D call: TRBD1 (5 bases). CDR1 is MDHEN, CDR2 SYDVKM, per germline. The CDR3 loop spans 16 amino acids. The germline V and J ends were trimmed by 3 bases and 1 base, with 15 bases remaining between them. The CDR3 spells CASSFSGLQPNTEAFF. CDR3 in DNA: TGTGCCAGCAGTTTTTCGGGACTCCAGCCGAACACTGAAGCTTTCTTT.

This clone came up a few times. This chain links TRBV7-8 with TRBJ2-3; 9 positions agree with TRBD2. In germline, CDR1 is SGHVS, CDR2 FQNEAQ. With V trimmed by 4 bases and J by 6 bases, 20 bases remained unmatched. The CDR3 extends over 19 amino acids. The DNA for the CDR3 is TGTGCCAGCAGCTCCCGGGCTTATTTTCGGCTAGCGGGATGGGATACGCAGTATTTT. As protein: CASSSRAYFRLAGWDTQYF.

A few counts support this clone. The chain links TRBV25-1 to TRBJ2-7; possibly TRBD1 for D (6 bases). Germline CDR1 MGHDK, CDR2 SYGVNS. CDR3 length: 15 amino acids. Trimming shortened V by 4 bases and J by 3 bases, and 16 bases separated the two germline ends. CDR3 protein: CASSAPTGTLYEQYF. The CDR3 bases are TGTGCCAGCAGTGCCCCGACCGGGACACTCTACGAGCAGTACTTC.

This chain links TRBV2 with TRBJ2-3; weak D call: TRBD2 (5 bases). From germline, CDR1 is SNHLY and CDR2 FYNNEI. This CDR3 has 15 residues. Trimming removed 6 bases from V and 1 base from J, with 14 bases in between. CDR3 in amino acids: CASRLEGAGTDTQYF. The CDR3 DNA reads as TGTGCCAGCAGACTCGAGGGAGCCGGCACAGATACGCAGTATTTT.

This clone occurred a few times. The J gene is TRBJ2-2, the V gene TRBV14; 8 nucleotides agree with TRBD1. Germline V lookup: CDR1 SGHDN, CDR2 FVKESK. J lost 6 bases, V lost 6 bases, and 9 bases had no gene match. This CDR3 has 15 residues. The CDR3 sequence: CASSTDRGRAGELFF. In DNA form, the CDR3 reads TGTGCCAGCAGTACTGACAGGGGACGGGCCGGGGAGCTGTTTTTT. Full variable domain (remainder filled in from reference TRBV14 and TRBJ2-2): EAGVTQFPSHSVIEKGQTVTLRCDPISGHDNLYWYRRVMGKEIKFLLHFVKESKQDESGMPNNRFLAERTGGTYSTLKVQPAELEDSGVYFCASSTDRGRAGELFFGEGSRLTVL.